This T cell receptor beta chain was identified in a study of vaccination effects on CD4 cells after COVID-19 (dated by TCRdb to 2022 to 2024). A note on the overall study: Each participant received two doses of an mRNA SARS-CoV-2 vaccine, either BNT162b2 or mRNA-1273. SARS-CoV-2 spike-specific CD4+ TCR repertoires were compared before and after mRNA vaccination in COVID-19 convalescent patients and in infection-naive vaccine recipients. The full study included over 8 COVID-19 convalescent patients and a few SARS-CoV-2-naive healthy vaccine recipients. The Oncomine TCR Beta short-read assay on an Illumina iSeq 100 was used to sequence cultures from other donors in the study.

Of note for this clone: Its specific antigen is unknown. No clone much larger than this one lies a single base away; base qualities are absent.

Receptor libraries were prepared by the immunoSEQ multiplex PCR assay. DNA from the cultured and isolated CD4+ T cells underwent TCR beta CDR3 sequencing. Concerning the study's data processing: Non-productive TCR sequences were removed, reads were trimmed to the CDR3 region, and CDR3s of at least 7 amino acids were retained. The MANAFEST web app was used to identify antigen-specific clonotypes by comparing expansion in peptide wells with expansion in reference cultures. For clones to be considered positive, expansion at FDR<0.05 versus reference and all other wells, an odds ratio above 5, and a frequency above 0.1% in two replicate wells were required. Clonotypes significantly expanded in SARS-CoV-2 spike wells and in at least one common cold coronavirus spike condition were defined as cross-reactive. Levenshtein distance calculated with the stringdist R package was used to assess CDR3 similarity, and unrooted trees were constructed with ape in R 3.6.1. What TCRdb holds here is the immuneACCESS table cut down to in-frame rearrangements. Part of the clones is not present; checked against another copy, under half of the missing clones reflect an unresolved V gene, and the others are unexplained. The DNA gave D and trimming, while V, J and clone size come from that table. Counted in this sample were 27,000 or so clones; around three quarters of them appeared once. Roughly a tenth of the sample lies in the top ten.

Broader findings and caveats from the paper: Both infection-induced and vaccine-induced clones contracted markedly at late post-vaccination timepoints, which is consistent with waning T cell responses. Only a small number of convalescent patients were included, and no early post-infection timepoints were available, which limited the study. In healthy vaccine recipients, vaccine-induced clones were almost all SARS-CoV-2 mono-reactive, with only 1 of 255 being cross-reactive with common cold coronaviruses.

CDR1 and CDR2 are drawn from the germline V gene (reference sequence): LGHDT, YNNKEL. From cysteine to phenylalanine, the CDR3 is 12 amino acids long. The retained sequence is limited to the CDR3, 36 bases, with the frame set at the first base. V lost 2 bases and J lost 5 bases; the stretch between them is 6 bases long. In the ViraFEST assay, PBMC were stimulated with viral peptide pools, and antigen-specific CD4+ T cell clonotypes were then identified by expansion using TCR sequencing. After less than 13 days of culture, CD4+ T cells were isolated with the EasySep CD4+ T cell isolation kit. The absence of prior SARS-CoV-2 infection in healthy vaccine recipients was confirmed by negative nucleocapsid antibodies before and after vaccination. Two million PBMC per well were cultured with about 9 ug/ml peptides in IMDM containing approximately 4.6% human AB serum, around 9.7 IU/ml IL-2 and gentamicin. Half of the culture medium was replaced with fresh IL-2-containing medium on days 3 and 7. Unless noted otherwise, every peptide stimulation condition was cultured in triplicate wells. PBMC were separated from whole blood using Ficoll-Paque Plus gradient centrifugation and were then either cryopreserved at -140C or used fresh. The spike proteins of SARS-CoV-2 and of the common cold coronaviruses HCoV-NL63, HCoV-OC43 and HCoV-229E were spanned by overlapping peptide pools. The QIAamp micro DNA kit was used to extract genomic DNA from the cultured CD4+ T cells.

Specimen: CD4+ T cells from PBMCs cultured with SARS-CoV-2 spike peptides, collected before COVID-19 vaccination. The cell subset or site label here, explained by the study, means: SARS-CoV-2 spike overlapping peptide pool stimulation. The sequence derives from a human donor who received a COVID-19 vaccine. The rearrangement combines TRBV3-1 (or the pseudogene TRBV3-2) with TRBJ2-5; there is no confident call for the D gene. The DNA is TGTGCCAGCAGCCAAACTCGGGAGACCCAGTACTTC. Protein translation: CASSQTRETQYF.